These 23 T cell receptor beta chains share one sample of origin, sequenced in a study of T cell responses to AZD1222 COVID-19 vaccine. Only in-frame clones appear in the TCRdb table, and some are missing; sequencing was by immunoSEQ multiplex PCR. This sample yields about 130,000 clones, of which under 90% are seen a single time; more than 20% belongs to the top ten. The sequencing used peripheral blood, collected on day 0 of AZD1222 vaccination. The receptors stem from an adult in good health.

The V gene is TRBV11-3, the J gene TRBJ1-1; D gene ambiguous. Looked up from germline, CDR1 is SGHNT and CDR2 is YENEEA. Between the trimmed V and J ends, which lost 3 bases and 3 bases, there was a span of 8 bases. This CDR3 is 13 amino acids long. The CDR3 region is CASSLYGDTEAFF. The CDR3 region has the DNA TGTGCCAGCAGCTTGTACGGGGACACTGAAGCTTTCTTT.

This chain links TRBV14 with TRBJ1-2; tentatively, D is TRBD1 (5 bases). Germline CDR1 is SGHDN and CDR2 is FVKESK. V shed 1 base and J shed 4 bases, with 16 bases lying between them. The CDR3 covers 16 residues. The CDR3 sequence is CASSQGKGVFSYGYTF. The CDR3 DNA sequence: TGTGCCAGCAGCCAAGGGAAAGGGGTTTTCAGCTATGGCTACACCTTC.

V gene TRBV7-9 combines with J gene TRBJ1-6; D unclear. Trimming took 3 bases from V and 7 from J, leaving 7 bases between them. The CDR3 runs to 13 residues. CDR1 is SEHNR and CDR2 is FQNEAQ in the germline V gene (reference sequence). Here the CDR3 DNA reads TGTGCCAGCAGCTTCATGTCGAATTCACCCCTCCACTTT. Translation gives CASSFMSNSPLHF.

This clone was seen a handful of times. The CDR3 nucleotides read TGTGCCAGCAGTGTGGGGGAAGGTTCACCCCTCCACTTT. Translation gives CASSVGEGSPLHF. The chain recombines TRBV2 with TRBJ1-6; D might be TRBD1 (5 bases). Germline V gene lookup returns CDR1 SNHLY and CDR2 FYNNEI. The CDR3 is 13 amino acids. Deletions cut 4 bases from V and 9 bases from J, with 10 bases between.

The chain employs TRBV5-1 and TRBJ1-2; 7 bases match TRBD1. The germline V gene encodes CDR1 SGHRS and CDR2 YFSETQ. The CDR3 length is 14 residues. Trimming at V came to 4 bases and at J to 1 base, leaving 4 bases not matched to a gene. CDR3 sequence: CASSVDRVNYGYTF. The CDR3 nucleotides read TGCGCCAGCAGCGTAGACAGGGTTAACTATGGCTACACCTTC. Together with reference TRBV5-1 and TRBJ1-2, the CDR3 gives the full variable domain: KAGVTQTPRYLIKTRGQQVTLSCSPISGHRSVSWYQQTPGQGLQFLFEYFSETQRNKGNFPGRFSGRQFSNSRSEMNVSTLELGDSALYLCASSVDRVNYGYTFGSGTRLTVV.

The chain joins TRBV11-3 to TRBJ1-1, with D maybe TRBD1 (5 bases). The CDR3 is made up of 14 amino acids. V was cut by 5 bases and J by 1 base, with 11 bases left in between. Germline-derived CDR1 and CDR2 are SGHNT and YENEEA. This CDR3 is CASSPGTGNTEAFF. The CDR3 DNA reads TGTGCCAGCAGCCCCGGGACTGGGAACACTGAAGCTTTCTTT.

The CDR3 loop is CASSLGFTYGYTF. CDR3 coding DNA: TGTGCCAGCAGCTTGGGGTTTACTTATGGCTACACCTTC. The V and J genes are TRBV7-2 and TRBJ1-2; D unclear. V lost 3 bases to trimming and J lost 5 bases, with 10 bases between them. The CDR3 totals 13 residues. Germline-derived CDR1 and CDR2 are SGHTA and FQGNSA. Filled out from reference TRBV7-2 and TRBJ1-2, the complete variable domain reads GAGVSQSPSNKVTEKGKDVELRCDPISGHTALYWYRQSLGQGLEFLIYFQGNSAPDKSGLPSDRFSAERTGGSVSTLTIQRTQQEDSAVYLCASSLGFTYGYTFGSGTRLTVV.

The gene calls are TRBV6-6 and TRBJ1-2; TRBD1 is a possible D gene (5 bases). The V gene's germline CDR1 is MNHNY and CDR2 SVGAGI (reference sequence). The CDR3 spans 13 residues. The germline V and J ends were trimmed by 6 bases and 3 bases, with 11 bases remaining between them. The CDR3 sequence: CASRPDRHYGYTF. In DNA form, the CDR3 reads TGTGCCAGCAGGCCAGACAGACACTATGGCTACACCTTC.

This clone was seen a handful of times. The rearrangement uses TRBV2 and TRBJ2-7, with 9 bases identical to TRBD1. This CDR3 contains 14 residues. Germline lookup yields CDR1 SNHLY and CDR2 FYNNEI. Trimming removed 6 bases from V and 5 bases from J; junction bases left unmatched: 8. The CDR3: CASRDPGQGDEQYF. For the CDR3, the DNA is TGTGCCAGCAGAGACCCGGGACAGGGAGACGAGCAGTACTTC.

The rearrangement joins TRBV4-3 to TRBJ1-1, with D uncertain. The CDR3 covers 12 residues. Germline lookup yields CDR1 LGHNA and CDR2 YSLEER. Trimming stripped 7 bases from V and 2 bases from J, with 8 bases between. The chain's CDR3 is CASKRDNTEAFF. As DNA, the CDR3 is TGCGCCAGCAAGAGAGATAACACTGAAGCTTTCTTT.

This clone was found once. The chain combines TRBV7-6 with TRBJ1-6; weak D call: TRBD1 (6 bases). CDR3 length: 15 amino acids. V lost 4 bases and J 7 bases, leaving 14 bases between the germline ends. CDR1 is SGHVS and CDR2 is FNYEAQ in the germline V gene. The CDR3 here is CASSSGGQGNSPLHF. The CDR3 bases are TGTGCCAGCAGCTCCGGGGGGCAGGGCAATTCACCCCTCCACTTT.

This clone turned up a few times. The V and J genes are TRBV9 and TRBJ2-7; D uncertain. Germline V CDR1 and CDR2: SGDLS, YYNGEE. The CDR3 runs to 14 residues. Trimming removed 0 bases at V and 6 bases at J, with 13 bases between. The CDR3 spells CASSVGPIASEQYF. In DNA form, the CDR3 reads TGTGCCAGCAGCGTAGGGCCCATAGCCTCCGAGCAGTACTTC.

This clone was observed a single time. This rearrangement joins TRBV28 to TRBJ1-2; D possibly corresponds to TRBD1 (5 bases). V lost 10 bases, J lost 7 bases, and 22 bases lay in between. This CDR3 region has 14 residues. Germline assignment: CDR1 MDHEN and CDR2 SYDVKM. The CDR3 region has the DNA TGTGCCACCATTCCGGGACGAGTAACCAGTGGCTACACCTTC. Its protein is CATIPGRVTSGYTF.

The chain couples TRBV6-2 or TRBV6-3 to TRBJ2-1; D may correspond to TRBD1 or TRBD2 (5 bases each). V lost 6 bases, J lost 4 bases, and 16 bases lay in between. Looked up from germline, CDR1 is MNHEY and CDR2 is SVGEGT. The CDR3 has 15 amino acids. In DNA form, the CDR3 reads TGTGCCAGCAGCCCTGGGACCAGCACATACAATGAGCAGTTCTTC. The encoded protein is CASSPGTSTYNEQFF.

This clone was observed once. This chain links TRBV28 with TRBJ1-2; the D gene is possibly TRBD1 (5 bases). Germline lookup yields CDR1 MDHEN and CDR2 SYDVKM. CDR3 length equals 19 residues. Trimming cost V 5 bases and J 0 bases, with 25 bases left between them. The CDR3 nucleotides are TGTGCCAGCAGTCTCCTAATGGGAGGACGGGACGGAGCTAACTATGGCTACACCTTC. It yields the protein CASSLLMGGRDGANYGYTF.

This chain links TRBV12-5 with TRBJ1-1; 8 bases are shared with TRBD1. J gave up 12 bases and V 0 bases, and 3 bases lay outside the gene matches. The CDR3 totals 12 residues. Germline V CDR1 and CDR2: LGHNT, FRNRAP. The CDR3 is CASGLVWDRSFF. Here the CDR3 DNA reads TGTGCTAGTGGTTTGGTTTGGGACAGGTCTTTCTTT.

The chain employs TRBV15 and TRBJ1-2; no clear D. Germline assignment: CDR1 LNHNV and CDR2 YYDKDF (reference sequence). This CDR3 is 15 amino acids long. With 1 base removed from V and 2 bases from J, the gap between germline ends came to 11 bases. The CDR3 is CATSRGGSMNYGYTF. In nucleotides, the CDR3 is TGTGCCACCAGCAGAGGTGGCAGCATGAACTATGGCTACACCTTC.

As DNA, the CDR3 is TGTGCCAGCAGCGGCGACAGGGCTGGAAACACCATATATTTT. Translating gives CASSGDRAGNTIYF. The chain recombines TRBV7-2 with TRBJ1-3; 7 bases align to TRBD1. V was clipped by 5 bases and J by 2 bases; unmatched bases: 3. Germline assignment: CDR1 SGHTA and CDR2 FQGNSA. The CDR3 runs to 14 residues.

In its sample, this clone was seen a few times. This chain connects TRBV10-1 to TRBJ1-1; perhaps TRBD1 as D (6 bases). CDR3 length: 14 residues. Germline-derived CDR1 and CDR2 are WNHNN and SYGVQD (reference sequence). V gave up 9 bases and J gave up 5 bases, with 19 bases separating them. The CDR3 DNA reads as TGCGCCAGTAGCCCCGGCAGGGGAGGTACTGAAGCTTTCTTT. Its translation is CASSPGRGGTEAFF.

This clone was seen only once. V is TRBV6-5 and J is TRBJ2-7; D might be TRBD1 (6 bases). Germline lookup yields CDR1 MNHEY and CDR2 SVGAGI. The CDR3 has 15 residues. V gave up 0 bases and J gave up 4 bases, with 13 bases separating them. CDR3: CASSYSGRGLYEQYF. The CDR3 bases are TGTGCCAGCAGTTACTCGGGCAGGGGTCTATACGAGCAGTACTTC.

The rearrangement joins TRBV19 to TRBJ1-5; the D is unclear. This CDR3 is 17 amino acids long. The V end was cut by 6 bases, the J end by 3 bases, with 21 bases between. CDR1 is LNHDA, CDR2 SQIVND, per germline (reference sequence). CDR3 sequence reads: CASRDGSVTAFNQPQHF. DNA for the CDR3: TGTGCCAGTAGAGACGGGAGTGTCACCGCCTTCAATCAGCCCCAGCATTTT.

V is TRBV9 and J is TRBJ2-3, with 10 positions matching TRBD1. With V trimmed by 4 bases and J by 3 bases, 8 bases remained unmatched. Germline assignment: CDR1 SGDLS and CDR2 YYNGEE. The CDR3 covers 16 residues. The CDR3 DNA reads as TGTGCCAGCAGCACGAGGACAGGGGGGGTGACAGATACGCAGTATTTT. Translation gives CASSTRTGGVTDTQYF.

The genes are TRBV7-9 and TRBJ2-6; no reliable D call. V shed 11 bases and J shed 1 base, with 6 bases lying between them. Germline CDR1 is SEHNR and CDR2 is FQNEAQ (reference sequence). The CDR3 runs to 12 residues. This CDR3 is CAPQSGANVLTF. CDR3 nucleotide sequence: TGTGCCCCCCAATCTGGGGCCAACGTCCTGACTTTC. The full variable domain, in which reference TRBV7-9 and TRBJ2-6 provide the parts outside the CDR3, is DTGVSQNPRHKITKRGQNVTFRCDPISEHNRLYWYRQTLGQGPEFLTYFQNEAQLEKSRLLSDRFSAERPKGSFSTLEIQRTEQGDSAMYLCAPQSGANVLTFGAGSRLTVL.